These 6 T cell receptor beta chains originate from one sample sequenced in a study of graft-versus-host responses after intestinal transplantation. Assay: immunoSEQ multiplex PCR; the TCRdb copy retains only in-frame clones and omits some. The table records roughly 80,000 clones, 87% of them present only once. These receptors are not linked to any known antigen. Sequenced material: unstimulated CD8+ T cells sorted from spleen or lymph node cells, taken before transplant. Receptors were obtained from a human donor who was the organ donor for an intestinal transplant.

This chain joins TRBV23-1 and TRBJ2-2; no definite D call. TRBV23-1 is an ORF for which the function is uncertain. V dropped 6 bases and J dropped 3 bases, with 5 bases sitting between them. The CDR3 totals 12 residues. CDR3 amino acids: CASRPHTGELFF. The CDR3 region has the DNA TGCGCCAGCAGGCCCCACACCGGGGAGCTGTTTTTT.

The gene calls are TRBV7-2 and TRBJ1-4; tentatively, D is TRBD1 (5 bases). This CDR3 is 16 amino acids long. Germline V lookup: CDR1 SGHTA, CDR2 FQGNSA. V was pared by 5 bases and J by 6 bases, with 19 bases between. CDR3 protein: CASSRPGEGPDEKLFF. In nucleotides, the CDR3 is TGTGCCAGCAGCCGTCCGGGGGAGGGACCCGATGAAAAACTGTTTTTT.

The rearrangement uses TRBV30 and TRBJ2-7; TRBD1 matches at 9 bases. Germline CDR1 is GTSNPN and CDR2 is SVGIG (reference sequence). This CDR3 has 13 amino acids. Trimming took 3 bases from V and 4 from J; bases not matched to a gene: 4. The CDR3 coding sequence is TGTGCCTGGAGACCGGGACAGGGTTACGAGCAGTACTTC. As protein: CAWRPGQGYEQYF.

The chain uses TRBV6-1 and TRBJ2-5, with 14 positions matching TRBD2. The CDR3 contains 14 residues. Germline trimming cut 10 bases from V and 1 base from J; bases unmatched to any gene: 2. Germline V gene lookup returns CDR1 MNHNS and CDR2 SASEGT. The CDR3 sequence is CATGTSGGQETQYF. The CDR3 DNA sequence: TGTGCCACAGGGACTAGCGGGGGCCAAGAGACCCAGTACTTC.

The V gene is TRBV28, the J gene TRBJ1-3, with 8 bases matching TRBD1. The V and J ends lost 5 bases and 4 bases, in that order; junction bases with no gene match: 10. CDR1 and CDR2 from the germline V gene are MDHEN and SYDVKM. This CDR3 spans 16 amino acids. The CDR3 sequence: CASSTHKDRGGNTIYF. The CDR3 DNA follows: TGTGCCAGCAGTACTCACAAAGACAGGGGAGGAAACACCATATATTTT.

The chain employs TRBV4-1 and TRBJ2-1, with unresolved D. Germline V CDR1 and CDR2: MGHRA, YSYEKL. V was clipped by 1 base and J by 12 bases, with 10 bases between them. There are 12 residues in the CDR3. The CDR3 spells CASSQASYGQFF. The CDR3 DNA sequence: TGCGCCAGCAGCCAAGCTTCGTATGGGCAGTTCTTC.